The T cell receptor beta chain under discussion was sequenced for a study of Ad26.COV2.S vaccination and SARS-CoV-2 variants. Study observations and caveats: Recipients given vaccine exceeded placebo recipients in spike-specific TCR breadth. Similar non-spike TCR breadth was observed in recipients of vaccine and of placebo. Reportedly, spike-specific CD8+ and CD4+ T cell responses achieved substantial breadth once vaccination had taken place.

This CDR3 has 13 residues. Germline CDR1 reads PRHDT; CDR2 reads FYEKMQ (reference sequence). V lost 3 bases, J lost 7 bases, and 2 bases stayed unmatched. This clone was observed a single time. Its specificity is unknown. Clones were read by immunoSEQ multiplex PCR, and TCRdb kept only the in-frame ones, dropping some. The data contain roughly 380,000 clones, approximately 90% of them seen just once; the ten biggest clones take up 3.9%. The rearrangement uses TRBV13 and TRBJ2-1; 8 nucleotides align to TRBD2. The receptor was isolated from a human donor who had recovered from COVID-19. The material sequenced was peripheral blood, taken after recovery from COVID-19. The CDR3 region has the DNA TGTGCCAGCAGCTTGGGACTAGAAAATGAGCAGTTCTTC. This translates into CASSLGLENEQFF.